Listed below are T cell receptor beta chains from one sample, sequenced in a study of blood T cell repertoires in COVID-19. The table came from immunoSEQ multiplex PCR; TCRdb's copy has only in-frame clones and leaves some out. The sample contains 350,000 to 400,000 clones, roughly 90% of which appear only once. Sequencing was performed on PBMCs or T cells enriched from blood (not recorded which). These receptors came from a woman aged 25 to 39 who had recovered from COVID-19. Each CDR3 is given with its conserved first and last residue. The order of the fields is J gene, clone size, V gene, CDR3 length, D gene, CDR3 protein, CDR3 DNA. The D gene is left open where the match is weak. Some rows have no size entry. The others give once, few or many, or a class for an expanded clone.

>TRBJ2-4|.|TRBV6-9|19|TRBD1
CASSYPTPGQGSSKNIQYF
TGTGCCAGCAGTTATCCTACTCCGGGACAGGGGTCTTCCAAAAACATTCAGTACTTC
>TRBJ1-2|.|TRBV18|14|TRBD1
CASSPRTGEGGYTF
TGTGCCAGCTCACCCCGGACAGGGGAGGGTGGCTACACCTTC
>TRBJ1-2|.|TRBV28|15|TRBD1
CASSQDRGQKNGYTF
TGTGCCAGCAGCCAGGACAGGGGGCAAAAAAATGGCTACACCTTC
>TRBJ1-2|.|TRBV6-5|13|TRBD1
CASSYRTGSGYTF
TGTGCCAGCAGTTACCGGACAGGCTCTGGCTACACCTTC
>TRBJ1-2|.|TRBV28|17|TRBD1
CAIPSGTGEPGSYGYTF
TGTGCCATCCCATCTGGGACAGGAGAACCAGGGAGCTATGGCTACACCTTC
>TRBJ1-2|.|TRBV5-1|16|TRBD1
CASSLASGSGGDGYTF
TGCGCCAGCAGCTTGGCCTCGGGCTCAGGGGGAGATGGCTACACCTTC
>TRBJ2-3|.|TRBV7-8|18|.
CASSLAGLASSGTDTQYF
TGTGCCAGCAGCTTAGCGGGTCTGGCAAGCAGCGGGACAGATACGCAGTATTTT
>TRBJ1-5|.|TRBV6-5|14|.
CASSPAGTNQPQHF
TGTGCCAGCAGTCCGGCAGGAACCAATCAGCCCCAGCATTTT
>TRBJ1-1|.|TRBV5-1|14|TRBD1
CASGPGTGNTEAFF
TGCGCCAGCGGTCCCGGGACAGGGAACACTGAAGCTTTCTTT
>TRBJ1-4|.|TRBV7-9|13|TRBD1
CASSLGQTEKLFF
TGTGCCAGCAGCCTGGGACAGACCGAAAAACTGTTTTTT
>TRBJ1-1|.|TRBV27|15|.
CASSLSTTGTRRAFF
TGTGCCAGCAGTTTATCAACCACCGGGACACGGAGGGCTTTCTTT
>TRBJ1-1|.|TRBV19|14|.
CASSIMGGSTEAFF
TGTGCCAGTAGTATTATGGGAGGGTCCACTGAAGCTTTCTTT
>TRBJ2-1|.|TRBV9|15|.
CASSVGISGYNEQFF
TGTGCCAGCAGCGTAGGAATTAGCGGATACAATGAGCAGTTCTTC
>TRBJ1-3|.|TRBV25-1|16|TRBD1
CASSGTLGDRGNTIYF
TGTGCCAGCAGTGGGACTCTGGGGGACAGGGGGAACACCATATATTTT
>TRBJ1-6|.|TRBV7-9|15|.
CASSLSGGSGSPLHF
TGTGCCAGCAGCTTATCCGGGGGAAGCGGTTCACCCCTCCACTTT
>TRBJ1-5|.|TRBV3-1/TRBV3-2|16|TRBD1
CASSPSIGQGDQPQHF
TGTGCCAGCAGCCCTTCGATTGGACAGGGAGATCAGCCCCAGCATTTT
>TRBJ1-3|.|TRBV9|17|TRBD1
CASSATGEILGWNTIYF
TGTGCCAGCAGCGCGACAGGGGAGATCCTAGGCTGGAACACCATATATTTT
>TRBJ1-2|.|TRBV3-1/TRBV3-2|19|TRBD1
CASSPSSGTANFLIYGYTF
TGTGCCAGCAGCCCGTCATCCGGGACAGCGAATTTTCTTATCTATGGCTACACCTTC
>TRBJ1-3|.|TRBV5-1|15|TRBD1
CASSRTGGSGNTIYF
TGCGCCAGCAGTCGAACAGGGGGCTCTGGAAACACCATATATTTT
>TRBJ2-3|few|TRBV3-1/TRBV3-2|14|TRBD2
CASSTSGGTDTQYF
TGTGCCAGCAGCACTAGCGGGGGCACAGATACGCAGTATTTT
>TRBJ2-1|once|TRBV5-4|14|TRBD2
CASSPTSGHNEQFF
TGTGCCAGCAGCCCGACTAGCGGTCACAATGAGCAGTTCTTC